Reported below is one T cell receptor beta chain. The data derive from a study of control samples from healthy donors and cancer patients. The ends were cut back, 1 base at V and 2 bases at J, with 12 bases in the middle. CDR1 SGHTS and CDR2 YDEGEE come from the germline V gene. This CDR3 has 15 residues. The table came from immunoSEQ multiplex PCR; TCRdb's copy has only in-frame clones and leaves some out. This sample has more than 90,000 clones; approximately 90% occur once, and the top ten carry 7.8%. The rearrangement joins TRBV5-8 to TRBJ1-1, with a tentative D call TRBD1 (6 bases). The sequenced sample was blood. The receptor's source is a man aged 30 to 45 in good health. The CDR3 here is CASSLIWGANTEAFF. The CDR3 DNA follows: TGTGCCAGCAGCTTGATTTGGGGGGCCAACACTGAAGCTTTCTTT. Drawing the rest from reference TRBV5-8 and TRBJ1-1, the complete variable domain is EAGVTQSPTHLIKTRGQQATLRCSPISGHTSVYWYQQALGLGLQFLLWYDEGEERNRGNFPPRFSGRQFPNYSSELNVNALELEDSALYLCASSLIWGANTEAFFGQGTRLTVV.